This T cell receptor beta chain was identified in a study of esophageal squamous cell carcinoma under preoperative chemotherapy. TCRdb ran MiXCR on the PCR reads and lists one entry per CDR3 protein. The table shows about 16,000 distinct CDR3 sequences, with approximately 48% occurring only once. To note about this clonotype: Its antigen remains unknown. It may be a read error: a sequence one base away is much more abundant.

Time point of the sample: before preoperative PTX-NDP chemotherapy. V was clipped by 6 bases and J by 2 bases, with 10 bases between them. This CDR3 has 13 residues. The germline V gene encodes CDR1 SEHNR and CDR2 FQNEAQ (reference sequence). General study findings and limits: After paclitaxel-nedaplatin, abundant clones were more likely to contract than amplify.

The genes are TRBV7-9 and TRBJ2-5; weak D call: TRBD1 (6 bases). This TCR came from a human donor with esophageal squamous cell carcinoma. The donor label of this sample is uncertain. Sample acquisition took place from a patient given preoperative chemotherapy. The DNA for the CDR3 is TGTGCCAGCAGGGGGGCCTTGCAAGAGACCCAGTACTTC. Translation: CASRGALQETQYF.